These 28 T cell receptor beta chains originate from one sample sequenced in a study of shared T cell receptors in the human thymus. Clones were sequenced by immunoSEQ multiplex PCR, and TCRdb holds only the in-frame ones, with some missing. This table holds 500,000 to 850,000 clones, roughly 86% found once. These records were also assigned to another study, of human thymus T cells.

Material for sequencing was thymocytes. These receptors came from a boy younger than two with a congenital heart defect.

This chain joins TRBV4-3 and TRBJ2-7; 8 nucleotides agree with TRBD1. Germline V gene lookup returns CDR1 LGHNA and CDR2 YSLEER. The CDR3 is 16 residues long. The trim removed 0 bases at V and 4 bases at J, leaving 8 bases unmatched. The CDR3 loop reads CASSQDNEGQEYEQYF. In nucleotides, the CDR3 is TGCGCCAGCAGCCAAGATAACGAGGGACAGGAGTACGAGCAGTACTTC.

This chain connects TRBV28 to TRBJ1-2, with D perhaps matching TRBD1 (5 bases). Between the trimmed V and J ends, which lost 4 bases and 5 bases, there was a span of 14 bases. The germline CDR1 and CDR2 sequences are MDHEN and SYDVKM. The CDR3 is 14 residues long. CDR3 nucleotides: TGTGCCAGCAGTTCACTGACCCGGGGGTATGGCTACACCTTC. It specifies CASSSLTRGYGYTF.

The rearrangement joins TRBV5-4 to TRBJ2-7, with D perhaps TRBD2 (5 bases). The CDR3 extends over 15 amino acids. Germline V gives CDR1 SGHNT, CDR2 YYREEE (reference sequence). The ends were cut back, 0 bases at V and 0 bases at J, with 10 bases in the middle. The CDR3 bases are TGTGCCAGCAGCTTGGAGGTAGGGAGCTCCTACGAGCAGTACTTC. It is translated as CASSLEVGSSYEQYF.

CDR3 sequence (DNA): TGCGCCAGCAGCCAAGATTCCGGGTGGCCGGCCCCGGACAGTCACAGCTCCTACGAGCAGTACTTC. It codes for CASSQDSGWPAPDSHSSYEQYF. The chain combines TRBV4-1 with TRBJ2-7; possible D gene TRBD1, 6 bases. This CDR3 comprises 22 residues. V dropped 0 bases and J dropped 0 bases, with 30 bases sitting between them. Germline CDR1 and CDR2: MGHRA and YSYEKL.

The rearrangement joins TRBV11-2 to TRBJ2-7; the match to TRBD2 covers 8 bases. The junction had 12 bases not matched to a gene; V was cut back by 5 bases and J by 6 bases. The germline CDR1 and CDR2 sequences are SGHAT and FQNNGV. This CDR3 comprises 15 residues. The CDR3 DNA sequence: TGTGCCAGCAGCGGAGGACTAGCTCAGAACCTCGAGCAGTACTTC. As protein: CASSGGLAQNLEQYF. Full variable domain (rest looked up from reference TRBV11-2 and TRBJ2-7): EAGVAQSPRYKIIEKRQSVAFWCNPISGHATLYWYQQILGQGPKLLIQFQNNGVVDDSQLPKDRFSAERLKGVDSTLKIQPAKLEDSAVYLCASSGGLAQNLEQYFGPGTRLTVT.

The chain employs TRBV6-1 and TRBJ1-4, with D tentatively TRBD1 (5 bases). The CDR3 length is 18 residues. In germline, CDR1 is MNHNS, CDR2 SASEGT. The V end was cut by 4 bases, the J end by 3 bases, with 21 bases between. The CDR3 is CASSGRCGRQHSNEKLFF. The CDR3 coding sequence is TGTGCCAGCAGTGGAAGGTGCGGCAGACAGCACTCTAATGAAAAACTGTTTTTT.

This clone was detected a few times. The chain couples TRBV5-5 to TRBJ1-1, with 7 bases aligning to TRBD1. Germline CDR1 reads SGHKS; CDR2 reads YYEKEE (reference sequence). J was trimmed by 0 bases and V by 4 bases; bases with no gene match: 12. There are 17 residues in the CDR3. CDR3 protein: CASSQRTGLLLNTEAFF. CDR3 bases: TGTGCCAGCAGCCAAAGGACAGGACTTCTTTTGAACACTGAAGCTTTCTTT.

The chain uses TRBV6-1 and TRBJ2-7; D remains ambiguous. V shed 4 bases and J shed 2 bases, with 9 bases lying between them. Germline V gene data show CDR1 as MNHNS and CDR2 as SASEGT. The length of the CDR3 is 13 residues. This chain's CDR3 is CASSASVTYEQYF. The CDR3 DNA follows: TGTGCCAGCAGTGCGAGCGTAACCTACGAGCAGTACTTC.

The chain recombines TRBV20-1 with TRBJ2-7, with D possibly being TRBD2 (5 bases). Looked up from germline, CDR1 is DFQATT and CDR2 is SNEGSKA (reference sequence). This CDR3 contains 11 residues. Trimming took 6 bases from V and 6 from J, leaving 12 bases between them. This CDR3 is CSAEGPVEQYF. Here the CDR3 DNA reads TGCAGTGCCGAGGGTCCCGTCGAGCAGTACTTC.

The V gene is TRBV7-8, the J gene TRBJ1-5, with 7 bases fitting TRBD1. V lost 0 bases to trimming and J lost 5 bases; unmatched junction nucleotides: 7. Germline V lookup: CDR1 SGHVS, CDR2 FQNEAQ. The CDR3 has 16 residues. This CDR3 is CASSLASGRGYQPQHF. CDR3 sequence (DNA): TGTGCCAGCAGCTTAGCTAGCGGCAGGGGGTATCAGCCCCAGCATTTT.

The chain has TRBV14 and TRBJ2-7, with D maybe TRBD2 (6 bases). Trimming left V 6 bases short and J 4 bases short, with 22 bases between. The CDR3 is 16 residues long. Germline V CDR1 and CDR2: SGHDN, FVKESK. CDR3 nucleotides: TGTGCCAGCAGTGACTCCGGGACTCATCACCATTACGAGCAGTACTTC. It is translated as CASSDSGTHHHYEQYF. Filled out from reference TRBV14 and TRBJ2-7, the complete variable domain reads EAGVTQFPSHSVIEKGQTVTLRCDPISGHDNLYWYRRVMGKEIKFLLHFVKESKQDESGMPNNRFLAERTGGTYSTLKVQPAELEDSGVYFCASSDSGTHHHYEQYFGPGTRLTVT.

The genes are TRBV19 and TRBJ1-3; no definite D call. The CDR3 runs 14 residues. Germline V gene sequence: CDR1 LNHDA, CDR2 SQIVND (reference sequence). V was clipped by 3 bases and J by 5 bases, with 11 bases between them. In DNA form, the CDR3 reads TGTGCCAGTAGTATGGGCTCCCCAAGAAACACCATATATTTT. Its protein product is CASSMGSPRNTIYF.

The chain's CDR3 is CASSPFPGLAGEETQYF. The CDR3 nucleotides are TGTGCCAGCAGCCCCTTCCCGGGACTAGCGGGGGAAGAGACCCAGTACTTC. The chain has TRBV7-2 and TRBJ2-5, with 14 bases matching TRBD2. The V segment lost 5 bases and the J segment 3 bases; nucleotides outside the gene matches: 8. Per the germline V gene, CDR1 is SGHTA and CDR2 is FQGNSA. The CDR3 has 17 amino acids.

This clone was seen once. The chain couples TRBV7-2 to TRBJ2-3; no definite D call. V was cut by 1 base and J by 2 bases, with 19 bases left in between. The CDR3 length is 18 residues. CDR1 is SGHTA, CDR2 FQGNSA, per germline. The CDR3 sequence: CASSLGPEGTENTDTQYF. DNA of the CDR3: TGTGCCAGCAGCTTAGGACCTGAAGGAACAGAAAACACAGATACGCAGTATTTT.

The V gene is TRBV5-1, the J gene TRBJ2-5; 13 bases are a match to TRBD2. Unmatched junction bases numbered 9, after V lost 4 bases and J lost 6 bases. CDR3 length: 16 residues. CDR1 SGHRS and CDR2 YFSETQ come from the germline V gene. The CDR3 region has the DNA TGCGCCAGCAGCCCTAGGACTAGCGGGGGCGGGAAGACCCAGTACTTC. Its translation is CASSPRTSGGGKTQYF.

V usage is TRBV5-1 and J usage is TRBJ2-2, with TRBD2 matching 8 bases. The germline gives CDR1 SGHRS, CDR2 YFSETQ. This CDR3 comprises 16 residues. After removal of 2 bases from V and 2 bases from J, the junction contained 5 bases not matched to a gene. The DNA of the CDR3 is TGCGCCAGCAGCTTCAAGACTAGCGTAAACACCGGGGAGCTGTTTTTT. It is translated as CASSFKTSVNTGELFF. Together with reference TRBV5-1 and TRBJ2-2, the CDR3 gives the full variable domain: KAGVTQTPRYLIKTRGQQVTLSCSPISGHRSVSWYQQTPGQGLQFLFEYFSETQRNKGNFPGRFSGRQFSNSRSEMNVSTLELGDSALYLCASSFKTSVNTGELFFGEGSRLTVL.

The chain combines TRBV4-3 with TRBJ2-7; tentative D call: TRBD2 (5 bases). Per the germline V gene, CDR1 is LGHNA and CDR2 is YSLEER. The CDR3 runs 13 residues. Trimming removed 2 bases from V and 6 bases from J, with 11 bases in between. The CDR3, as DNA: TGCGCCAGCAGCCAAAGGGCAGGACTCGAGCAGTACTTC. Amino acids: CASSQRAGLEQYF.

DNA of the CDR3: TGTGCCAGCAGTTTATGCTCCGGGGCCAACGTCCTGACTTTC. Encoded protein: CASSLCSGANVLTF. This rearrangement joins TRBV28 to TRBJ2-6; D unclear. Germline-derived CDR1 and CDR2 are MDHEN and SYDVKM. The V gene lost 0 bases and the J gene lost 4 bases, with 4 bases spanning the gap. CDR3 size: 14 residues.

The gene calls are TRBV27 and TRBJ2-7, with D possibly being TRBD1 (7 bases). Trimming took off 6 bases at V and 5 bases at J, with 17 bases between the two ends. The CDR3 covers 14 residues. The germline V gene encodes CDR1 MNHEY and CDR2 SMNVEV (reference sequence). CDR3 amino acids: CASSAGQRMDEQYF. DNA of the CDR3: TGTGCCAGCAGCGCGGGACAGCGGATGGACGAGCAGTACTTC.

This chain uses TRBV9 with TRBJ2-2; maybe TRBD1 (6 bases). V was shortened by 0 bases and J by 3 bases, with 12 bases between the two germline ends. Germline values: CDR1 SGDLS, CDR2 YYNGEE. The CDR3 extends over 16 amino acids. The CDR3 reads CASSVGVEGDTGELFF. The DNA of the CDR3 is TGTGCCAGCAGCGTAGGTGTCGAGGGGGACACCGGGGAGCTGTTTTTT.

This clone is a singleton in its sample. The rearrangement links TRBV12-5 to TRBJ2-1, with 7 bases lining up with TRBD2. Trimming at V came to 5 bases and at J to 6 bases, leaving 13 bases not matched to a gene. Germline V gene lookup returns CDR1 LGHNT and CDR2 FRNRAP. CDR3 length: 16 amino acids. The CDR3 sequence is CASGLPTRLAGNEQFF. CDR3 coding DNA: TGTGCTAGTGGTCTACCGACCCGACTAGCTGGCAATGAGCAGTTCTTC.

This clone was seen a handful of times. V gene TRBV28 combines with J gene TRBJ2-2; maybe TRBD2 (5 bases). The CDR3 runs to 17 residues. Germline-derived CDR1 and CDR2 are MDHEN and SYDVKM. V lost 8 bases and J 4 bases, leaving 23 bases between the germline ends. Here the CDR3 reads CASGRTSLPTSTGELFF. As DNA, the CDR3 is TGTGCCAGCGGGCGGACCTCCCTACCCACTAGCACCGGGGAGCTGTTTTTT.

V gene TRBV4-3 combines with J gene TRBJ2-2; 12 nucleotides agree with TRBD2. Per the germline V gene, CDR1 is LGHNA and CDR2 is YSLEER. The trim removed 5 bases at V and 1 base at J, leaving 8 bases unmatched. The CDR3 consists of 18 residues. DNA for the CDR3: TGCGCCAGCAGCGCGACTAGCGGGAGTTCCCAGAACACCGGGGAGCTGTTTTTT. It specifies CASSATSGSSQNTGELFF.

This clone was found once. The chain employs TRBV5-4 and TRBJ1-2; a possible D gene is TRBD1 (5 bases). The germline V gene has CDR1 SGHNT and CDR2 YYREEE (reference sequence). CDR3 length equals 15 residues. Trimming stripped 0 bases from V and 4 bases from J, with 13 bases between. The CDR3 reads CASSLDFGGTYGYTF. The CDR3 nucleotides are TGTGCCAGCAGCTTGGATTTCGGGGGGACCTATGGCTACACCTTC.

This clone has just a few counts. J is TRBJ1-2 and V is TRBV5-4; 8 positions agree with TRBD1. The germline V gene encodes CDR1 SGHNT and CDR2 YYREEE (reference sequence). The CDR3 length is 16 residues. With 1 base clipped from V and 4 bases from J, the junction kept 9 bases outside the gene matches. The CDR3 reads CASSLRQGSSGYGYTF. The DNA of the CDR3 is TGTGCCAGCAGCTTGCGACAGGGGAGTTCAGGCTATGGCTACACCTTC.

CDR3: CASSTGQGSSYEQYF. The CDR3 DNA reads TGTGCCAGCAGCACGGGACAGGGGAGCTCCTACGAGCAGTACTTC. This chain joins TRBV5-4 and TRBJ2-7; 10 bases agree with TRBD1. CDR1 SGHNT and CDR2 YYREEE come from the germline V gene (reference sequence). With V trimmed by 4 bases and J by 0 bases, 4 bases remained unmatched. CDR3 length: 15 residues.

V is TRBV5-1 and J is TRBJ1-5; no definite D call. Deletions cut 0 bases from V and 10 bases from J, with 14 bases between. Germline V gives CDR1 SGHRS, CDR2 YFSETQ. CDR3 size: 14 residues. The CDR3 reads CASSLVLHPGPQHF. For the CDR3, the DNA is TGCGCCAGCAGCTTGGTCTTACACCCAGGACCCCAGCATTTT.

The chain is built from TRBV10-3 and TRBJ1-3; 10 bases are shared with TRBD1. Germline CDR1 is ENHRY and CDR2 is SYGVKD. The junction had 13 bases not matched to a gene; V was cut back by 0 bases and J by 8 bases. The CDR3 extends over 18 amino acids. The DNA for the CDR3 is TGTGCCATCAGTGAGTCATGGGACAGGGGACAAGGTGCGGACACCATATATTTT. It translates to CAISESWDRGQGADTIYF.